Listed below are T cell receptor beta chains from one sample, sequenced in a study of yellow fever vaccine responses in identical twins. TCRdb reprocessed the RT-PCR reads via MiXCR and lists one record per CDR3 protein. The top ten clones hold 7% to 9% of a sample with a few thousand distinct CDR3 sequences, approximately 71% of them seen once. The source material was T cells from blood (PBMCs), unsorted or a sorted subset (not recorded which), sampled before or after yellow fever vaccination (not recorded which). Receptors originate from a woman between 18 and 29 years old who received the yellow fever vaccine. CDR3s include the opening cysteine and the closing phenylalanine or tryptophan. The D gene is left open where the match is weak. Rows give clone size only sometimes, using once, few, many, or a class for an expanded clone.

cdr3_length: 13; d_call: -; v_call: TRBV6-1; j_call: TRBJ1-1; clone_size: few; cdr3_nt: TGTGCCAGCTCCCACCCGGCCCACTTAGAAGCTTTCTTT; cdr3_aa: CASSHPAHLEAFF
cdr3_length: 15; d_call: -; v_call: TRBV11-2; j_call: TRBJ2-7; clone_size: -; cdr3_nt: TGTGCCAGCAGCCCCGTGGGGACGGTCACCTACGAGCAGTACTTC; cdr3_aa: CASSPVGTVTYEQYF
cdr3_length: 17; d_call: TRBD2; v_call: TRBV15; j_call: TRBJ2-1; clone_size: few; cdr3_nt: TGTGCCACCAGCAGGGGGGGGGACGGGGGGGCCTACAATGAGCAGTTCTTC; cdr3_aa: CATSRGGDGGAYNEQFF
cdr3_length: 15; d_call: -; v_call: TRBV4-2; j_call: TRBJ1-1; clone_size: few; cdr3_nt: TGTGCCAGCAGCCAAGTTGGCGTTATGAACACTGAAGCTTTCTTT; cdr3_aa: CASSQVGVMNTEAFF
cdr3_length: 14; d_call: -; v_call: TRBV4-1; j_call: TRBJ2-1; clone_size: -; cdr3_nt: TGCGCCAGCAGGGGGGAGGGGGACTACAATGAGCAGTTCTTC; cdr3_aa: CASRGEGDYNEQFF
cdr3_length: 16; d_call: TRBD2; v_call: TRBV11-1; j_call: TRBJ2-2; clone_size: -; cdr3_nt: TGTGCCAGCAGCTCTTTAGCGGGGGGCCGGTCCGGGGAGCTGTTTTTT; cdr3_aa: CASSSLAGGRSGELFF
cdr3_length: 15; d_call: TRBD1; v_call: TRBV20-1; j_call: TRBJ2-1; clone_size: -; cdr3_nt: TGCAGTGCTGGGCCGGGACAGGGCTCCTACAATGAGCAGTTCTTC; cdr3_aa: CSAGPGQGSYNEQFF
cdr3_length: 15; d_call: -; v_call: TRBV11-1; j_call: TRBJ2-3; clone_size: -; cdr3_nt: TGTGCCAGCAGACCCGGGACCAGACACACAGATACGCAGTATTTT; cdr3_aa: CASRPGTRHTDTQYF
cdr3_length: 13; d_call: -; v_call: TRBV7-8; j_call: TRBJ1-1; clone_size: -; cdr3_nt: TGTGCCAGCAGCCCACCCCCAGGGATTGAAGCTTTCTTT; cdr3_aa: CASSPPPGIEAFF
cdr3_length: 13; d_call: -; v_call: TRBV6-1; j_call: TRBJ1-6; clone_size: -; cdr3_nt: TGTGCCAGCAGTACAGGGAGCGAGTCACCCCTCCACTTT; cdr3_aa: CASSTGSESPLHF
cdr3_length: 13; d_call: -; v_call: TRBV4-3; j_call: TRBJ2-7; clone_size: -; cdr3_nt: TGCGCCAGCAGCCAAGGAAGCTGGGACGAGCAGTACTTC; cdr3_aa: CASSQGSWDEQYF
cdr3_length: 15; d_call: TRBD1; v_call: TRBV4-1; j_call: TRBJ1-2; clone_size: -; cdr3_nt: TGCGCCAGCAGCCAGCTAAGGGACAGCTACTATGGCTACACCTTC; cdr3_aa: CASSQLRDSYYGYTF
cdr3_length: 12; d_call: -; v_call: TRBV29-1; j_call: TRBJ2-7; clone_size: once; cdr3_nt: TGCAGCGTTGAAGATCTGGGGGCCGAGCAGTACTTC; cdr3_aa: CSVEDLGAEQYF
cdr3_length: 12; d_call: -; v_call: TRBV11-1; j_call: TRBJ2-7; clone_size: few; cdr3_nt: TGTGCCAGCAGCCTCAGACCCTACGAGCAGTACTTC; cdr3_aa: CASSLRPYEQYF
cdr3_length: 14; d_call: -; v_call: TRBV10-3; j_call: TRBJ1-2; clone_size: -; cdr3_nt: TGTGCCATCAGTGAGATTGTTATTAACTATGGCTACACCTTC; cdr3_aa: CAISEIVINYGYTF
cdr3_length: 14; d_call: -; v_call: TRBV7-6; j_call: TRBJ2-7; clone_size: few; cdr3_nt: TGTGCCAGCAGCCCGAATGTTGTCGGGAACGAGCAGTACTTC; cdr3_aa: CASSPNVVGNEQYF
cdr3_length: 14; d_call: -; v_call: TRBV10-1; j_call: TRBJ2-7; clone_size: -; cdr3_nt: TGCGCCAGCAGTGACCCTGACAGGTCCTACGAGCAGTACTTC; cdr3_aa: CASSDPDRSYEQYF
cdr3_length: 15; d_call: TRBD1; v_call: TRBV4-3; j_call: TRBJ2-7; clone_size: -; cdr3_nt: TGCGCCAGCAGCCAAGAGGCAGGGGGCTCCTACGAGCAGTACTTC; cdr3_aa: CASSQEAGGSYEQYF
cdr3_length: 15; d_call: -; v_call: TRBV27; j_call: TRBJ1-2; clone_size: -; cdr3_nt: TGTGCCAGCAGTTCCGGGTTTTTACCCGGTAATGGCTACACCTTC; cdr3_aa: CASSSGFLPGNGYTF
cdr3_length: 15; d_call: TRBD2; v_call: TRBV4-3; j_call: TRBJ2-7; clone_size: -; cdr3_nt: TGCGCCAGCAGCCCGGGACTAGCTGAGCTCTACGAGCAGTACTTC; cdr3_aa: CASSPGLAELYEQYF
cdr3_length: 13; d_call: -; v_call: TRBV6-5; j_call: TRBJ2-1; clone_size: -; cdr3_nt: TGTGCCAGCAGTTCAGGGACCAACAATGAGCAGTTCTTC; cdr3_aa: CASSSGTNNEQFF
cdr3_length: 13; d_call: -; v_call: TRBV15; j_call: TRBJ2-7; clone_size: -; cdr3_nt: TGTGCCACCAGCGGAGACAGGCGTATGGAGCAGTACTTC; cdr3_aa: CATSGDRRMEQYF
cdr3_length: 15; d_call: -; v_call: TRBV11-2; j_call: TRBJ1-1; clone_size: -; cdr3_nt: TGTGCCAGCAGCTTAGATCGGTCGATGAACACTGAAGCTTTCTTT; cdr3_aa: CASSLDRSMNTEAFF
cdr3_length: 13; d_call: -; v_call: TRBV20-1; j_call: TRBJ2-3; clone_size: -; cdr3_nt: TGCAGTGCTAACGAGTTGGGTTCAGATACGCAGTATTTT; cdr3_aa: CSANELGSDTQYF